The present entry profiles one T cell receptor (beta chain) with its context. Clones were sequenced by immunoSEQ multiplex PCR, and TCRdb holds only the in-frame ones, with some missing. The table lists around 450,000 clones, 90% of them singletons. Germline V gene data show CDR1 as KGHDR and CDR2 as SFDVKD. The CDR3 sequence is 17 residues long. V lost 4 bases and J 4 bases, leaving 18 bases between the germline ends. This sample is part of a study of Ad26.COV2.S vaccination and SARS-CoV-2 variants. The treatment is: some 20 received Ad26.COV2.S at low or high dose, single or two shots; 5 received placebo; per-sample allocation not given. After the first vaccine or placebo injection, samples were drawn on day 63.

This sequence joins TRBV24-1 and TRBJ2-2; D unclear. The TCR comes from a person between 18 and 65 years old who received the Ad26.COV2.S COVID-19 vaccine or a placebo. The specimen comprised peripheral blood, sampled in a trial of Ad26.COV2.S vaccine versus placebo. Here the CDR3 DNA reads TGTGCCACCAGTGACCTGCCAGTCCCGGTAGGCACCGGGGAGCTGTTTTTT. Protein sequence: CATSDLPVPVGTGELFF.